This TCR beta chain emerged from a study of T cells in Graves' hyperthyroidism and ophthalmopathy. This clonotype occurred many times. No antigen is known for it. The junction differs from germline at one of its ends, possibly a read error. Authors of the study amplified TCR beta CDR3 regions from RNA transcripts. RT-PCR in the first round (using the HTBI primer set) targeted the TCR CDR3. MiXCR was run by TCRdb on the multiplex PCR reads, yielding one entry per CDR3 protein. The table includes some 570,000 distinct CDR3 sequences, 17% detected once. Broader study findings: Among thyroid clonotypes expanded above 0.001, most also appeared in blood. The authors' 13 V-J model separated ophthalmopathy from stable hyperthyroidism.

Germline V CDR1 and CDR2: SGHTA, FQGNSA. CDR3 length equals 15 residues. The sample taken for sequencing was blood. This sequence joins TRBV7-2 and TRBJ2-1, with D tentatively TRBD1 or TRBD2 (5 bases each). The TCR was taken from a woman younger than 30 with Graves' ophthalmopathy. The CDR3 DNA sequence: TGTGCCAGCAGCTTAGGCTGGGGGTCCTACAATGAGCAGCTCTTC. This gives the protein CASSLGWGSYNEQLF.